This T cell receptor (beta chain) was retrieved from a study of T cell responses to AZD1222 COVID-19 vaccine (dated by TCRdb to the early 2020s). In terms of the full investigation: A total of roughly 240 trial participants underwent TCR sequencing, of whom roughly 210 received two doses of AZD1222 and approximately 25 received two doses of the MenACWY control vaccine. Trial participants were enrolled by age into 18-55, 56-69 and 70-plus year subgroups, with approximately 150, 30 and 60 TCR-sequenced participants respectively.

The CDR3 numbers 16 residues from cysteine through phenylalanine. This entry keeps only the CDR3 DNA: 48 bases, framed from base 1. V and J are trimmed by 0 bases and 3 bases, and the gene matches miss 2 bases of the junction. The germline V gene encodes CDR1 MNHEY and CDR2 SVGAGI. About this clone itself: No cognate antigen has been identified for it. Per-nucleotide qualities are absent, and no much larger clonotype sits a single base away.

Overall study results and their limits: Only five to seven AZD1222 recipients were SARS-CoV-2 seropositive at baseline, limiting conclusions about previously exposed vaccinees. A significant rise in spike-specific TCR breadth and depth was observed after two AZD1222 doses relative to day 0 and relative to MenACWY recipients. Nearly half of unique spike-specific TCRs reportedly recognized epitopes outside regions mutated in the B.1.351 and B.1.1.7 variants. Participants were mostly white British and included more females than males, and it was suggested by the authors that clonal diversity may have been underestimated. In the small 56-69-year group, the increase in depth fell short of significance, most likely because of low power. CD4 TCRs associated with the vaccine covered the entire spike protein, and the dominant responses were in regions 160-218 and 743-854. Because no samples from the day 14 peak response were available, repertoires could be characterized only after the peak T cell response.

The CDR3 regions of human TCRbeta chains were analyzed by immunosequencing. In the original analysis: TCRs in the repertoires were matched against a reference library of SARS-CoV-2-specific TCRs that had been generated with the MIRA antigen-specificity platform. Breadth was defined as the fraction of unique TCRs that were SARS-CoV-2-associated. Depth was defined as the fraction of total T cells that were SARS-CoV-2-associated. Using the MIRA data, each spike-specific TCR was mapped to the spike region that the TCR reacts to and placed in a CD4 or CD8 class. Log10-transformed breadth and depth values were compared by one-way ANOVA with Sidak's multiple comparisons tests. TCRdb mirrors the immuneACCESS table, restricted to in-frame sequences. Some clones are absent from its copies; in checked studies, under half trace to an unresolved V gene, and the reason for the others is unknown. That table furnishes V, J and clone size, whereas the DNA furnished D and trimming. Here the sample has around 88,000 clones; about 90% occur a single time. About 2.6% of the sample is taken by the ten largest.

The label giving this sample's time point can be read as: baseline before first vaccination. In the paper's terms, the treatment or condition label means: meningococcal conjugate vaccine given as trial control. Samples from vaccinated people were obtained from the UK trials COV001 and COV002, which included a single-blind randomized controlled phase 2/3 trial of AZD1222 (ChAdOx1 nCoV-19) in healthy adults. For TCRbeta chain sequencing, PBMC samples from trial participants were taken at day 0 and at day 28 after the second dose. Sequencing was performed on peripheral blood, taken on day 0 of MenACWY control vaccination. The sequence derives from an adult in good health. The receptor chain draws on TRBV6-5 and TRBJ2-1, and TRBD2 matches 10 of the central bases. The CDR3 reads CASSYSSGGNYNEQFF. In nucleotides, the sequence is TGTGCCAGCAGTTACTCTAGCGGGGGGAACTACAATGAGCAGTTCTTC.